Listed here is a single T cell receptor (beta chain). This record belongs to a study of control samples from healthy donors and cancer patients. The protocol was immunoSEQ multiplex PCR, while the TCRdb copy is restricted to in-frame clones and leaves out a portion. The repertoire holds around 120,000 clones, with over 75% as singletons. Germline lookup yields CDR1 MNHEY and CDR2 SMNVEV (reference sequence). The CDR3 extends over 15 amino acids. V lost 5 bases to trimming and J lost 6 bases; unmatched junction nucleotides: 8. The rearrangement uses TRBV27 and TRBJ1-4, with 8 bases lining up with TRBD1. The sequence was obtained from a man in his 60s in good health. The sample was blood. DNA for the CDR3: TGTGCCAGCAGTCCGGACAGGGATCCGGATGAAAAACTGTTTTTT. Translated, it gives CASSPDRDPDEKLFF.